What follows are 4 T cell receptor beta chains derived from one specimen sequenced in a study of blood T cell repertoires in COVID-19. Clones were sequenced by immunoSEQ multiplex PCR, and TCRdb holds only the in-frame ones, with some missing. This sample has over 85,000 clones, with 80% to 90% found just once. Sequenced input: peripheral blood. The source is an elderly woman with acute or convalescent COVID-19.

In nucleotides, the CDR3 is TGTGCCAGCAGCCCGATGGGACAGTCTGGCCAGCCCCAGCATTTT. It codes for CASSPMGQSGQPQHF. V usage is TRBV5-6 and J usage is TRBJ1-5, with 7 nucleotides matching TRBD1. This CDR3 is built from 15 residues. Germline trimming cut 4 bases from V and 7 bases from J; bases unmatched to any gene: 11. Germline V gene lookup returns CDR1 SGHDT and CDR2 YYEEEE. Complete variable domain (other parts from reference TRBV5-6 and TRBJ1-5): DAGVTQSPTHLIKTRGQQVTLRCSPKSGHDTVSWYQQALGQGPQFIFQYYEEEERQRGNFPDRFSGHQFPNYSSELNVNALLLGDSALYLCASSPMGQSGQPQHFGDGTRLSIL.

The V call is TRBV10-3, the J call TRBJ1-2; 11 nucleotides match TRBD1. This CDR3 has 15 residues. The ends lost 5 bases at V and 6 bases at J; junction bases unmatched: 8. Germline CDR1 and CDR2: ENHRY and SYGVKD. In DNA form, the CDR3 reads TGTGCCATCAGTCCCAAAGGACAGGGGGCGCATGGCTACACCTTC. Translation gives CAISPKGQGAHGYTF.

The gene calls are TRBV9 and TRBJ2-2; TRBD2 matches at 7 bases. The germline gives CDR1 SGDLS, CDR2 YYNGEE. With 4 bases clipped from V and 7 bases from J, the junction kept 7 bases outside the gene matches. This CDR3 region has 14 residues. CDR3 protein: CASSTRTRGGELFF. The CDR3, as DNA: TGTGCCAGCAGCACCCGGACTAGGGGCGGGGAGCTGTTTTTT. Variable domain in full (rest from reference TRBV9 and TRBJ2-2): DSGVTQTPKHLITATGQRVTLRCSPRSGDLSVYWYQQSLDQGLQFLIQYYNGEERAKGNILERFSAQQFPDLHSELNLSSLELGDSALYFCASSTRTRGGELFFGEGSRLTVL.

The V gene is TRBV6-5, the J gene TRBJ2-5; D possibly corresponds to TRBD1 (6 bases). The CDR3 extends over 13 amino acids. Trimming took 6 bases from V and 5 from J, leaving 13 bases between them. Germline CDR1 and CDR2: MNHEY and SVGAGI. The CDR3 bases are TGTGCCAGCAGGGATCAGGGGTGGGAGACCCAGTACTTC. The encoded protein is CASRDQGWETQYF.